Described below is a single TCR beta chain sequence and its context. Only in-frame clones appear in the TCRdb table, and some are missing; sequencing was by immunoSEQ multiplex PCR. The data show 70,000 or so clones, under 90% seen once. V lost 7 bases to trimming and J lost 0 bases; unmatched junction nucleotides: 12. Germline CDR1 and CDR2: LNHDA and SQIVND (reference sequence). CDR3 length: 19 residues. The data were taken from a study of control samples from healthy donors and cancer patients. The sequence was obtained from a man in his sixties with lung cancer. This chain joins TRBV19 and TRBJ2-6; 10 bases are shared with TRBD1. The sample consisted of PBMCs. CDR3 sequence: CASTINGQGVSSGANVLTF. In nucleotides, the CDR3 is TGTGCCAGTACCATTAACGGACAGGGGGTATCCTCTGGGGCCAACGTCCTGACTTTC.